The rows below give T cell receptor beta chains drawn from one sample of a study of vaccination effects on CD4 cells after COVID-19. No antigen has been identified for these receptors. TCRdb keeps only in-frame clones here, not all; method: immunoSEQ multiplex PCR. The sample has tens of thousands of clones, roughly 81% seen once. The starting material was CD4+ T cells from PBMCs cultured with SARS-CoV-2 spike peptides, obtained after COVID-19 vaccination. The receptors originated from a human donor who received a COVID-19 vaccine. Some clones in this sample may be carry-over from other donors' samples. Both conserved end residues are part of each CDR3. Each record gives: CDR3 protein, CDR3 DNA, V gene, D gene, J gene, clone size. D genes are given only for firm matches. The listing skips clone size in some rows; elsewhere it reads once, few, many or a size class.

CASSLDSGGGLKNIQYF,TGTGCCAGCAGCTTAGATAGTGGGGGGGGGCTAAAAAACATTCAGTACTTC,TRBV7-2,-,TRBJ2-4,-
CASSPGIPNEKLFF,TGCGCCAGCAGCCCGGGGATCCCTAATGAAAAACTGTTTTTT,TRBV5-1,-,TRBJ1-4,-
CASGSGAGGHNTQYF,TGTGCTAGTGGTTCCGGAGCGGGGGGGCATAATACGCAGTATTTT,TRBV12-5,TRBD2,TRBJ2-3,-
CASRPGQGNYGYTF,TGTGCCAGCAGACCGGGACAGGGAAACTATGGCTACACCTTC,TRBV7-9,TRBD1,TRBJ1-2,few
CASSDVAGTGEKLFF,TGTGCCAGCAGTGATGTAGCAGGAACTGGGGAAAAACTGTTTTTT,TRBV25-1,-,TRBJ1-4,once
CASSIQGGYTGELFF,TGTGCCAGCAGTATACAGGGGGGATACACCGGGGAGCTGTTTTTT,TRBV6-2/TRBV6-3,TRBD1,TRBJ2-2,few
CASSLDRGQNTGELFF,TGTGCCAGCAGCTTGGATAGGGGACAAAACACCGGGGAGCTGTTTTTT,TRBV5-5,-,TRBJ2-2,once
CAISAAGGGADTQYF,TGTGCCATCAGTGCGGCAGGGGGCGGTGCAGATACGCAGTATTTT,TRBV10-3,TRBD1,TRBJ2-3,-
CASTEGGSSDTQYF,TGTGCCAGCACCGAGGGGGGGTCTTCAGATACGCAGTATTTT,TRBV6-5,-,TRBJ2-3,-
CASILNRDRDTEAFF,TGTGCCAGCATCCTGAACAGGGATAGGGACACTGAAGCTTTCTTT,TRBV5-8,-,TRBJ1-1,-
CASSLFGGDTEAFF,TGTGCCAGCAGCTTATTCGGGGGCGACACTGAAGCTTTCTTT,TRBV11-1,-,TRBJ1-1,-
CAINSGIGGAIGGQFF,TGTGCCATCAACAGCGGGATCGGGGGGGCGATAGGTGGGCAGTTCTTC,TRBV10-3,TRBD2,TRBJ2-1,-
CATSRGPVETQYF,TGTGCCACCAGCAGAGGCCCCGTCGAGACCCAGTACTTC,TRBV15,-,TRBJ2-5,-
CATSRGTGGPGDTQYF,TGTGCCACCAGCAGAGGAACGGGGGGGCCGGGAGATACGCAGTATTTT,TRBV15,TRBD2,TRBJ2-3,-
CASSFWGQGALGNTIYF,TGTGCCAGCAGTTTCTGGGGACAGGGGGCGCTTGGAAACACCATATATTTT,TRBV28,TRBD1,TRBJ1-3,-
CASSYSSGTQPQHF,TGTGCCAGCAGTTACTCGAGTGGTACTCAGCCCCAGCATTTT,TRBV6-5,-,TRBJ1-5,-
CASSFYPRTATYGYTF,TGTGCCAGCAGCTTCTACCCCAGGACAGCTACCTATGGCTACACCTTC,TRBV5-4,-,TRBJ1-2,-
CASSPPSSGGAGEQFF,TGTGCCAGCTCACCACCTTCTAGCGGGGGGGCTGGTGAGCAGTTCTTC,TRBV18,TRBD2,TRBJ2-1,-